These T cell receptor beta chains were read from a single sample in a study of cytotoxic CD8 clonotypes in ibrutinib-treated CLL. The method was immunoSEQ multiplex PCR; TCRdb's version includes in-frame clones alone and lacks a portion of them. The sample has some 76,000 clones; approximately 87% are singletons. The sequences come from PBMCs, collected after 24 months of ibrutinib treatment. These TCRs come from a human donor with chronic lymphocytic leukemia. Both conserved end residues are part of each CDR3. A D gene is named only where the DNA matches it firmly. Clone size is shown for a subset of rows, as once, few, many or a class of expanded clone.

TRBV9	-	TRBJ2-6	TRBD2	TGTGCCAGCAGCGTAGGCGGGGGAAGCTCTGGGGCCAACGTCCTGACTTTC	CASSVGGGSSGANVLTF
TRBV15	-	TRBJ2-1	-	TGTGCCACCAGCAGAGATCGGGGGACCCTCTACAATGAGCAGTTCTTC	CATSRDRGTLYNEQFF
TRBV7-2	-	TRBJ2-1	TRBD2	TGTGCCAGCAGCTCCTCTGGCGGGAGTTTTAGGAATGAGCAGTTCTTC	CASSSSGGSFRNEQFF
TRBV7-2	-	TRBJ1-5	-	TGTGCCAGCAGCTTAGCCTTGGGCAATCAGCCCCAGCATTTT	CASSLALGNQPQHF
TRBV25-1	-	TRBJ2-3	TRBD1	TGTGCCAGCAGTTCCCGGACAGGGCGGCACGGCACAGATACGCAGTATTTT	CASSSRTGRHGTDTQYF
TRBV18	-	TRBJ1-5	-	TGTGCCAGCTCACCCTCAGGGAACCAGCCCCAGCATTTT	CASSPSGNQPQHF
TRBV7-2	once	TRBJ2-7	-	TGTGCCAGCAGCTTTCGTGTGTCTGGTTGGGGGTCACATTCCTACGAGCAGTACTTC	CASSFRVSGWGSHSYEQYF
TRBV19	-	TRBJ2-7	-	TGTGCCAGTAGTATTGGGGGAGAGCAGTACTTC	CASSIGGEQYF
TRBV6-5	-	TRBJ2-1	-	TGTGCCAGCAGTTACCAGGGGCCGTACAATGAGCAGTTCTTC	CASSYQGPYNEQFF
TRBV19	-	TRBJ2-2	-	TGTGCCAGTAGCCTCCCGGGGTCCGCGGACACCGGGGAGCTGTTTTTT	CASSLPGSADTGELFF
TRBV28	-	TRBJ2-1	-	TGTGCCACCGAAGGAGGGGCCCGAACCTACAATGAGCAGTTCTTC	CATEGGARTYNEQFF
TRBV30	once	TRBJ1-2	TRBD1	TGTGCCTGGTCTTCGGCCCAGGGGGCTGGGTATGGCTACACCTTC	CAWSSAQGAGYGYTF
TRBV28	-	TRBJ1-5	-	TGTGCCAGCAGTTTAGCTGGCCAGCCCCAGCATTTT	CASSLAGQPQHF
TRBV5-1	-	TRBJ2-3	TRBD2	TGCGCCAGCAGCCTTCAGCGGGAGCGAGCAGATACGCAGTATTTT	CASSLQRERADTQYF